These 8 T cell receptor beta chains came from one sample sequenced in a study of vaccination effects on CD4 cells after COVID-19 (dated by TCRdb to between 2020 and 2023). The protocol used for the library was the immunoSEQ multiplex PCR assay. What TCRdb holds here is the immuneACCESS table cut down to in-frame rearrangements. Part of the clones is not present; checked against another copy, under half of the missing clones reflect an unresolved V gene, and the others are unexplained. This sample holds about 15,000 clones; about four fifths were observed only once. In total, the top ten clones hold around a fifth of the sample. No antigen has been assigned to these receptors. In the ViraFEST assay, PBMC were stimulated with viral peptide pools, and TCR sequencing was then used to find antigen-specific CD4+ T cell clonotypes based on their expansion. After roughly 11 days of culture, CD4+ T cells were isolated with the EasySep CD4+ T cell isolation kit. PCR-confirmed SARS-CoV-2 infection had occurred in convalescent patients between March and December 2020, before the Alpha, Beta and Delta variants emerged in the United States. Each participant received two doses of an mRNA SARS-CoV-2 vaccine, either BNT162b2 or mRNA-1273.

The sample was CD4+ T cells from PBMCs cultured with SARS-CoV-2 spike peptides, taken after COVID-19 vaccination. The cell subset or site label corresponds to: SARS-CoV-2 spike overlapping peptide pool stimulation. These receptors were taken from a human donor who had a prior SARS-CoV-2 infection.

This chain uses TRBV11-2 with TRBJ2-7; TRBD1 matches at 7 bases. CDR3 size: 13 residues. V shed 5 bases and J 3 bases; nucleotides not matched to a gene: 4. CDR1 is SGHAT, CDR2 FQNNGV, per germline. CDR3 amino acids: CASSTRDSYEQYF. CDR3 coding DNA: TGTGCCAGCAGCACAAGGGACAGCTACGAGCAGTACTTC.

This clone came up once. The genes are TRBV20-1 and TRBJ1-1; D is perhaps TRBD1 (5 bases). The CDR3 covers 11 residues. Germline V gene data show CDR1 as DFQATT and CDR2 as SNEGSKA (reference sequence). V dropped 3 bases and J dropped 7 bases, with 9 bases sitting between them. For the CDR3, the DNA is TGCAGTGCTAGTAGACAGATTGAAGCTTTCTTT. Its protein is CSASRQIEAFF.

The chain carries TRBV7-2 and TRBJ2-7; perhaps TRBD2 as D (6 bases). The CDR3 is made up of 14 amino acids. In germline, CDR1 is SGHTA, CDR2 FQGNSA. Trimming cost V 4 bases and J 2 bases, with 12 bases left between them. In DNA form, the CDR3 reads TGTGCCAGCAGCTCCCCGGGACTTGCCTACGAGCAGTACTTC. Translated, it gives CASSSPGLAYEQYF.

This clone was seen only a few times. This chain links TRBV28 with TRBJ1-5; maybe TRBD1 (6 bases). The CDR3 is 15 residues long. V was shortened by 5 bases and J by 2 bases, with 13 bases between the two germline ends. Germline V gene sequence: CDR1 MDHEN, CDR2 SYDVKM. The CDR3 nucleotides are TGTGCCAGCAGTACAGGGTTCCGGGGCAATCAGCCCCAGCATTTT. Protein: CASSTGFRGNQPQHF.

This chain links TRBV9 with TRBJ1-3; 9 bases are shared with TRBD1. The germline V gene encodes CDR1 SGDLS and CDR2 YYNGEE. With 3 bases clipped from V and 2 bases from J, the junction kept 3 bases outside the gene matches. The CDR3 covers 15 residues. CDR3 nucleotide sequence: TGTGCCAGCAGCGCCGGGGACAGGGCTGGAAACACCATATATTTT. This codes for CASSAGDRAGNTIYF.

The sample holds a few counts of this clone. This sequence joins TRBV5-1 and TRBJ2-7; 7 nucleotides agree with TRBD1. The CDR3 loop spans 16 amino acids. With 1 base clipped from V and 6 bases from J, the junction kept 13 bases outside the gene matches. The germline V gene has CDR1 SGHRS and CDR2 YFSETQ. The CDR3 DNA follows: TGCGCCAGCAGCTTGTTGCCAGGACAGGTATCCGCCGAGCAGTACTTC. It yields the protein CASSLLPGQVSAEQYF.

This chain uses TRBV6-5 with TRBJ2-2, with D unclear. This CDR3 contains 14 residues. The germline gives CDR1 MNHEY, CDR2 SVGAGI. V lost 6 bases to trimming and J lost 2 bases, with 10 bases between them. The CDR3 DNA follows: TGTGCCAGCAGCGTGCGTTATAACACCGGGGAGCTGTTTTTT. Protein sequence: CASSVRYNTGELFF.

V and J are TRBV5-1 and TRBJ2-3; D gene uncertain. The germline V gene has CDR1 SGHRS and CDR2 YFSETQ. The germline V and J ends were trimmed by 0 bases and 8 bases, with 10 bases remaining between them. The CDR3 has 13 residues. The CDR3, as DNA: TGCGCCAGCAGCTTGGAGATGGGCGGTACGCAGTATTTT. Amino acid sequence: CASSLEMGGTQYF.